This is a list of T cell receptor beta chains from one sample in a study of response to subunit inactivated influenza vaccine. TCRdb called the RT-PCR reads again in MiXCR, with one record for every CDR3 protein. This sample has about 180,000 distinct CDR3 sequences, with around 10% found just once. Sequencing was performed on CD8+ T cells sorted from PBMCs, taken about 23 months after vaccination. The receptor source for this set is a man between 50 and 75 years old who received an inactivated influenza vaccine. CDR3s include the opening cysteine and the closing phenylalanine or tryptophan.

TRBV7-8	TRBJ2-7	CASSLWQGTYEQYF
TRBV20-1	TRBJ2-2	CSARGRKRGTGELFF
TRBV7-9	TRBJ2-1	CASSLPLGDRGYNEQFF
TRBV24-1	TRBJ2-3	CATSGGWTDTQYF
TRBV10-3	TRBJ1-5	CAISDRQLSPNQPQHF
TRBV4-3	TRBJ2-7	CASSQAPGPTYEQYF
TRBV4-3	TRBJ2-3	CASSQEFVETGTDTQYF
TRBV20-1	TRBJ2-3	CSARGRGADTQYF
TRBV27	TRBJ2-7	CASSLYRLGGTDEQYF
TRBV28	TRBJ1-2	CASSPDGYYGYTF
TRBV25-1	TRBJ2-7	CASSEFAEYYEQHF
TRBV21-1	TRBJ2-5	CAPIMRATPQYF
TRBV12-3/TRBV12-4	TRBJ2-1	CASSPPPGRIDEQFF
TRBV6-5	TRBJ2-3	CASTWTSGRANTQYF
TRBV15	TRBJ1-1	CATSSRGPGTEAFF
TRBV4-1	TRBJ2-7	CASSQATGGRYEQYF
TRBV5-8	TRBJ1-1	CASSLGRLENEAFF
TRBV9	TRBJ2-7	CASSGRDSSYEQYF
TRBV28	TRBJ2-2	CASSRLAGELFF
TRBV5-1	TRBJ2-7	CASSWGIAGLSSYEQYF
TRBV4-3	TRBJ2-7	CASSQEGTGPYEQYF
TRBV4-3	TRBJ2-1	CASSQGMDEQFF
TRBV6-2/TRBV6-3	TRBJ2-7	CASSYLGPITYEQYF
TRBV6-2/TRBV6-3	TRBJ2-7	CASTFGRQGGEQYF
TRBV2	TRBJ2-7	CASSEAFGNTYEQYF
TRBV6-2/TRBV6-3	TRBJ2-5	CASGTLETQYF
TRBV29-1	TRBJ2-1	CSVLTSGNSYNEQFF
TRBV6-5	TRBJ1-1	CASSQDRLVAFF
TRBV28	TRBJ2-1	CASSLEAGGPPLDEQFF
TRBV28	TRBJ1-5	CASSPQRGPQHF
TRBV5-1	TRBJ2-3	CASSLPKLAPSTDTQYF
TRBV28	TRBJ2-7	CASNAVRGHEQYF
TRBV7-9	TRBJ2-1	CASSTNSGSQFF
TRBV10-3	TRBJ2-5	CAISDGGGQETQYF
TRBV5-6	TRBJ2-7	CASSLSRGLEQYF
TRBV11-2	TRBJ2-3	CASSLVGGVADTQYF
TRBV28	TRBJ2-7	CASSLGQGAHEQYF
TRBV12-3/TRBV12-4	TRBJ1-1	CASSSGPLMNTEAFF
TRBV5-5	TRBJ2-3	CASSLGAASTDTQYF
TRBV9	TRBJ2-1	CASSVGGGSSNEQFF
TRBV12-3/TRBV12-4	TRBJ1-2	CASSPGQGSGLYGYTF
TRBV20-1	TRBJ2-1	CSARDRNSGRAGEQFF